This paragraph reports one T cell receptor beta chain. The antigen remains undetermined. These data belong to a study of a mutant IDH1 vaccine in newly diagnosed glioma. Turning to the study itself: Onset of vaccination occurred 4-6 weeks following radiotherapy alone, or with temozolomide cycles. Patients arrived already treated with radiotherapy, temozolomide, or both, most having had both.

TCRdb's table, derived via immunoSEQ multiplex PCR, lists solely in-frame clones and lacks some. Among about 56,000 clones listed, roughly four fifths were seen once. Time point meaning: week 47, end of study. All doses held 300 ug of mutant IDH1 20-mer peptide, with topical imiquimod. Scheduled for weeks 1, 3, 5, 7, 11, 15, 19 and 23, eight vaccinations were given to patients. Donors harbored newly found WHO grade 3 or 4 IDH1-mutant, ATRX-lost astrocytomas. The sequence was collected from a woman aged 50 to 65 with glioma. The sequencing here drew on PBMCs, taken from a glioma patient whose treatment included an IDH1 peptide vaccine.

CDR3 nucleotides: TGTGCCAGCAGCTTCCCTAACTATGGCTACACCTTC. This translates into CASSFPNYGYTF. The genes are TRBV9 and TRBJ1-2; no clear D gene. Per the germline V gene, CDR1 is SGDLS and CDR2 is YYNGEE. The V and J ends lost 4 bases and 0 bases respectively, with 4 bases between them. The CDR3 sequence is 12 residues long.